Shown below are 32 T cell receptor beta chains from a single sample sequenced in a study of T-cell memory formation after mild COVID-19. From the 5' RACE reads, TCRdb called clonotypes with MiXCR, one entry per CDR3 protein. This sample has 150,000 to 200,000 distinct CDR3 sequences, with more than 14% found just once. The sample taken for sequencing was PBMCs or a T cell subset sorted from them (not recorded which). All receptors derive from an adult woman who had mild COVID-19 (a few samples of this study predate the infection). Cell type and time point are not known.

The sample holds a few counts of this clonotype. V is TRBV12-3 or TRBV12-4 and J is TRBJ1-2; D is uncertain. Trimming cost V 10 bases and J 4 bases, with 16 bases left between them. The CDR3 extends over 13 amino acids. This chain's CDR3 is CATTLDQRYGYTF. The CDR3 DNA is TGTGCCACCACCCTTGACCAGCGCTATGGCTACACCTTC.

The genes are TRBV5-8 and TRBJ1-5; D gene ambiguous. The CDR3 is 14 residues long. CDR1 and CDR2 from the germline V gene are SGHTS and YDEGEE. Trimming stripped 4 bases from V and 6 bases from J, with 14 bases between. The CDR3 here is CASSPGPLRQPQHF. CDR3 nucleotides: TGTGCCAGCAGCCCTGGTCCCCTCCGTCAGCCCCAGCATTTT.

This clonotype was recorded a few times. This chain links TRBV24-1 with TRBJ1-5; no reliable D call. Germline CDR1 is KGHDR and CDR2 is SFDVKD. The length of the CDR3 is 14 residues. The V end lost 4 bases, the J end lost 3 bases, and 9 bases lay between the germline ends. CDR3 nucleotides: TGTGCCACCAGTGACTCTGGGCCCAATCAGCCCCAGCATTTT. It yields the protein CATSDSGPNQPQHF.

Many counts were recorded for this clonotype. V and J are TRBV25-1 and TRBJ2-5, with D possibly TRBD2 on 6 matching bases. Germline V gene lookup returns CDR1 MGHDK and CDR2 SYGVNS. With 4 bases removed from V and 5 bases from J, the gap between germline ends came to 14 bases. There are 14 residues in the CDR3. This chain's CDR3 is CASSAPGTGETQYF. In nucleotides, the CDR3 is TGTGCCAGCAGTGCCCCCGGGACTGGGGAGACCCAGTACTTC.

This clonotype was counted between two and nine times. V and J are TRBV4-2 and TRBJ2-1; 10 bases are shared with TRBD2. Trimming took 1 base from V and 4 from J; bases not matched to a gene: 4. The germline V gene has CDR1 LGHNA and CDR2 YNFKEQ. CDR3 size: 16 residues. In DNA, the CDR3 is TGTGCCAGCAGCCAAGCGAGCGGGGGGGCATACAATGAGCAGTTCTTC. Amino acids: CASSQASGGAYNEQFF.

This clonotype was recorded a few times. The CDR3 DNA reads as TGTGCCAGCAGCTTAGGGGGGTTTTCCCAAGAGACCCAGTACTTC. Its protein product is CASSLGGFSQETQYF. V is TRBV7-8 and J is TRBJ2-5, with D perhaps given as TRBD1 or TRBD2 (5 bases each). Germline CDR1 SGHVS, CDR2 FQNEAQ. This CDR3 region has 15 residues. V lost 1 base and J 1 base, leaving 10 bases between the germline ends.

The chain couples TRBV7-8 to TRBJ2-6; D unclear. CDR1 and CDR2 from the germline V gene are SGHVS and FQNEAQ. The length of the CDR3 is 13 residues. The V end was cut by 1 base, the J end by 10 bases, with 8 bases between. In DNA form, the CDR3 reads TGTGCCAGCAGCTTAGGGCAGAGGAACGTCCTGACTTTC. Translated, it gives CASSLGQRNVLTF.

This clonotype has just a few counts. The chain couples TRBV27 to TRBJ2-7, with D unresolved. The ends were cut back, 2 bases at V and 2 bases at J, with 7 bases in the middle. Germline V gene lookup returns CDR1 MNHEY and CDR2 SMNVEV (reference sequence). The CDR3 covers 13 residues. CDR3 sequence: CASSLARTYEQYF. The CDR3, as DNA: TGTGCCAGCAGTTTAGCCAGGACCTACGAGCAGTACTTC.

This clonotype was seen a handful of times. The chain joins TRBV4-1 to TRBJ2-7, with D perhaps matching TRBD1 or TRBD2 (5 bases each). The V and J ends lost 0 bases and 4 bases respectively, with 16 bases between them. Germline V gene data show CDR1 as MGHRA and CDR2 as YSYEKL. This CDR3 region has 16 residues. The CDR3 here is CASSQELPGRAYEQYF. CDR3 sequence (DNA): TGCGCCAGCAGCCAAGAATTACCAGGGAGAGCGTACGAGCAGTACTTC.

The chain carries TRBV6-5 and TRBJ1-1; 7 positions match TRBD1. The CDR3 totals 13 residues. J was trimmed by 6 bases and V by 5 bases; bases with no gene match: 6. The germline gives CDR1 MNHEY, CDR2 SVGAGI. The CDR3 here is CASSHGTAAEAFF. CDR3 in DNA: TGTGCCAGCAGTCACGGGACAGCCGCTGAAGCTTTCTTT.

CDR3: CASSRGLAGVGNEQFF. The CDR3 DNA follows: TGTGCCAGCAGCCGGGGACTAGCGGGAGTAGGAAATGAGCAGTTCTTC. The chain has TRBV13 and TRBJ2-1; 14 bases are shared with TRBD2. The CDR3 runs to 16 residues. Germline V CDR1 and CDR2: PRHDT, FYEKMQ (reference sequence). The ends lost 5 bases at V and 7 bases at J; junction bases unmatched: 7. Full variable domain (remainder filled in from reference TRBV13 and TRBJ2-1): AAGVIQSPRHLIKEKRETATLKCYPIPRHDTVYWYQQGPGQDPQFLISFYEKMQSDKGSIPDRFSAQQFSDYHSELNMSSLELGDSALYFCASSRGLAGVGNEQFFGPGTRLTVL.

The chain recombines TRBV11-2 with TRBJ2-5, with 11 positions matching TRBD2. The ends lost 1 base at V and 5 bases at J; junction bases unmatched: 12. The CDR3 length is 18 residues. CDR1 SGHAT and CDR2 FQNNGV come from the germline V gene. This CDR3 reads CASSLGKNSGRASETQYF. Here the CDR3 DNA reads TGTGCCAGCAGCTTAGGGAAGAATAGCGGGAGGGCCTCGGAGACCCAGTACTTC.

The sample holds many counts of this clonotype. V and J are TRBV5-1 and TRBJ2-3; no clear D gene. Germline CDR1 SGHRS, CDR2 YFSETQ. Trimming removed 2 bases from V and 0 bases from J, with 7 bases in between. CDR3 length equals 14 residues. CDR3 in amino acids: CASSLRQSTDTQYF. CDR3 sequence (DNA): TGCGCCAGCAGCTTAAGACAAAGCACAGATACGCAGTATTTT.

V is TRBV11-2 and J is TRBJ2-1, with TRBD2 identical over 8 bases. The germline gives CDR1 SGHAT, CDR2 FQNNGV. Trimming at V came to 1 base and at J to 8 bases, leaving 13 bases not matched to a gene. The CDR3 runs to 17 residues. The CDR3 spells CASSLGLVSGGDDEQFF. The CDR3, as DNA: TGTGCCAGCAGCTTAGGTCTTGTGTCGGGAGGGGACGATGAGCAGTTCTTC.

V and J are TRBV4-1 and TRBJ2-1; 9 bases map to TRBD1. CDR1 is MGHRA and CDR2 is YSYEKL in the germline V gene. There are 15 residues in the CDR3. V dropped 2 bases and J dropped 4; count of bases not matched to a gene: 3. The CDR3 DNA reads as TGCGCCAGCAGCCAACCGGGACAGGGTTACAATGAGCAGTTCTTC. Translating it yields CASSQPGQGYNEQFF.

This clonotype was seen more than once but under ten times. Here the CDR3 DNA reads TGTGCCAGCAGCCAGCGCAGGGCCGGTCAGCCCCAGCATTTT. This translates into CASSQRRAGQPQHF. The chain uses TRBV3-1 and TRBJ1-5; D is perhaps TRBD1 (5 bases). This CDR3 has 14 residues. The germline V and J ends were trimmed by 3 bases and 6 bases, with 12 bases remaining between them. CDR1 is LGHDT and CDR2 is YNNKEL in the germline V gene (reference sequence).

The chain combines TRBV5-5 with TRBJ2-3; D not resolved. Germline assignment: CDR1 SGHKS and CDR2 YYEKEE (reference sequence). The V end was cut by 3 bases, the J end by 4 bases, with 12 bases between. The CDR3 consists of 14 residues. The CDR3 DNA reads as TGTGCCAGCAGCTCCACCCCATTGGCAGATACGCAGTATTTT. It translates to CASSSTPLADTQYF.

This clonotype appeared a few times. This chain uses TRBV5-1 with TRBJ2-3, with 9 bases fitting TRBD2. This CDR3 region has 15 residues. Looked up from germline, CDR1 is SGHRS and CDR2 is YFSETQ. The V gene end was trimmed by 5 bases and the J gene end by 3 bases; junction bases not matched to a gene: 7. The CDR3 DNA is TGCGCCAGCAGTTTTGGTAGCGGGAGTACAGATACGCAGTATTTT. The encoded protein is CASSFGSGSTDTQYF.

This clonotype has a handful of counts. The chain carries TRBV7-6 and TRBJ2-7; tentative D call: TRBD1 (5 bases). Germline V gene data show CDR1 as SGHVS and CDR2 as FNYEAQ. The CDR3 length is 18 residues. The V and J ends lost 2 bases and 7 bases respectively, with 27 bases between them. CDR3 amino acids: CASSLWALDNPASGEQYF. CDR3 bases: TGTGCCAGCAGCTTATGGGCACTGGACAATCCGGCTTCAGGAGAGCAGTACTTC.

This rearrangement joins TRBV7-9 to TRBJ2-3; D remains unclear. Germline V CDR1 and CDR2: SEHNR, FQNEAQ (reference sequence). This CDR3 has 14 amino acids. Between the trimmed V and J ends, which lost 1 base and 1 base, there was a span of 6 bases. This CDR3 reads CASSLDRGTDTQYF. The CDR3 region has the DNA TGTGCCAGCAGCTTAGATCGTGGCACAGATACGCAGTATTTT.

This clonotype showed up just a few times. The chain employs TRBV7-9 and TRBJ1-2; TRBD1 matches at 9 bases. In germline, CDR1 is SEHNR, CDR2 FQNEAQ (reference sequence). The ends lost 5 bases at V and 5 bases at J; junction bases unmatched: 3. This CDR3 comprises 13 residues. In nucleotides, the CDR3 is TGTGCCAGCAGCGTCGGGACAGGGTATGGCTACACCTTC. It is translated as CASSVGTGYGYTF.

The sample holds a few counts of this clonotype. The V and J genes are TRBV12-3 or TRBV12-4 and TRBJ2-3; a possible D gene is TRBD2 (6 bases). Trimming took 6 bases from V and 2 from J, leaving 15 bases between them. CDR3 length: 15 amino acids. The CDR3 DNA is TGTGCCAGCAGCCCAGGGACTTACAACACAGATACGCAGTATTTT. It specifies CASSPGTYNTDTQYF.

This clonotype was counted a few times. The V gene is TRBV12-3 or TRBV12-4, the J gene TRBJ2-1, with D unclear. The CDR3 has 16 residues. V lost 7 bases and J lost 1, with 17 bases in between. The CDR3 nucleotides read TGTGCCAGCACTCTGGGGATGTGGGGATCCTACAATGAGCAGTTCTTC. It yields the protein CASTLGMWGSYNEQFF.

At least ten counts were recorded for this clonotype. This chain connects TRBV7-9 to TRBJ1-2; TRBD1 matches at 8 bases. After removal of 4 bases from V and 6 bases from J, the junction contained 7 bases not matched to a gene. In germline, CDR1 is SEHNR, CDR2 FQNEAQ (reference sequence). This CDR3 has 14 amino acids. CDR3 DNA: TGTGCCAGCAGCTCGTGGACAGGGAACGATGGCTACACCTTC. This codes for CASSSWTGNDGYTF.

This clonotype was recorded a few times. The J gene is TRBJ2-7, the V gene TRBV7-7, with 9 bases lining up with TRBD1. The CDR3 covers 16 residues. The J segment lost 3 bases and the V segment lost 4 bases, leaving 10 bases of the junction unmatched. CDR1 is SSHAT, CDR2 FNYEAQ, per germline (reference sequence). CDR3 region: CASSSTTGQGDYEQYF. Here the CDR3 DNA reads TGTGCCAGCAGCTCCACAACGGGACAGGGAGACTACGAGCAGTACTTC. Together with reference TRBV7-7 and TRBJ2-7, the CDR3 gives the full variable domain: GAGVSQSPRYKVTKRGQDVTLRCDPISSHATLYWYQQALGQGPEFLTYFNYEAQPDKSGLPSDRFSAERPEGSISTLTIQRTEQRDSAMYRCASSSTTGQGDYEQYFGPGTRLTVT.

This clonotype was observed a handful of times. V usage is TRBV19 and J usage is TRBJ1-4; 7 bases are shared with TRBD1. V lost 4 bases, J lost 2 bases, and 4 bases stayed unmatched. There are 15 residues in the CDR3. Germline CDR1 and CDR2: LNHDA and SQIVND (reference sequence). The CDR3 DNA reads TGTGCCAGTAGTACACAGGGGACGACTAATGAAAAACTGTTTTTT. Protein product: CASSTQGTTNEKLFF.

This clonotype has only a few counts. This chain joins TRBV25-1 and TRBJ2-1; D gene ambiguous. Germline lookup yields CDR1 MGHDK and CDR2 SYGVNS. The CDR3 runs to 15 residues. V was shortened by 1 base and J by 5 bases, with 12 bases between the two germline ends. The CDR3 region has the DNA TGTGCCAGCAGTGAATGGCAGGTTGGGAACAATGAGCAGTTCTTC. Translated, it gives CASSEWQVGNNEQFF.

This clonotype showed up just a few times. The CDR3 protein is CASSYFTDTQYF. In DNA form, the CDR3 reads TGTGCCAGCAGCTACTTCACAGATACGCAGTATTTT. The chain links TRBV9 to TRBJ2-3; D gene uncertain. The V end was cut by 4 bases, the J end by 2 bases, with 5 bases between. The CDR3 has 12 residues. Germline lookup yields CDR1 SGDLS and CDR2 YYNGEE. Filled out from reference TRBV9 and TRBJ2-3, the complete variable domain reads DSGVTQTPKHLITATGQRVTLRCSPRSGDLSVYWYQQSLDQGLQFLIQYYNGEERAKGNILERFSAQQFPDLHSELNLSSLELGDSALYFCASSYFTDTQYFGPGTRLTVL.

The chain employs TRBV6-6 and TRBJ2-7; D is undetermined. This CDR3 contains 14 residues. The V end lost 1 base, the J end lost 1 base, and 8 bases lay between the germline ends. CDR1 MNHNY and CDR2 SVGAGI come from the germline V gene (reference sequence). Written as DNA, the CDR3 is TGTGCCAGCAGTTACTGGGGTACTTCCTACGAGCAGTACTTC. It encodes CASSYWGTSYEQYF.

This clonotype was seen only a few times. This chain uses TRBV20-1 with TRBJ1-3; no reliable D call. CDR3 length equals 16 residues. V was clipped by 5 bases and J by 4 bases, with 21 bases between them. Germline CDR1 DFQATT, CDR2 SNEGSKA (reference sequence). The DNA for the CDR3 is TGCAGTGCTGGCTCCGCGGGGAAGACCGGGGGAAACACCATATATTTT. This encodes CSAGSAGKTGGNTIYF.

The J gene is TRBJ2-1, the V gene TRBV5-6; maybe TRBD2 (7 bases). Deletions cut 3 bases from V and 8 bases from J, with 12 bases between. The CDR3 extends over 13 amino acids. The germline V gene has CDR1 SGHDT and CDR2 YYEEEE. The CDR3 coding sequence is TGTGCCAGCAGCTCGAGGGGGGGCGATGAGCAGTTCTTC. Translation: CASSSRGGDEQFF.

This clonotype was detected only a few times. The CDR3 DNA is TGTGCCAGCAGCCCTCTACCGACAGGGGACGAATCCCAGTACTTC. Translation gives CASSPLPTGDESQYF. The rearrangement uses TRBV7-6 and TRBJ2-5, with 8 positions matching TRBD1. This CDR3 comprises 15 residues. Germline CDR1 and CDR2: SGHVS and FNYEAQ. V shed 5 bases and J 9 bases; nucleotides not matched to a gene: 14.